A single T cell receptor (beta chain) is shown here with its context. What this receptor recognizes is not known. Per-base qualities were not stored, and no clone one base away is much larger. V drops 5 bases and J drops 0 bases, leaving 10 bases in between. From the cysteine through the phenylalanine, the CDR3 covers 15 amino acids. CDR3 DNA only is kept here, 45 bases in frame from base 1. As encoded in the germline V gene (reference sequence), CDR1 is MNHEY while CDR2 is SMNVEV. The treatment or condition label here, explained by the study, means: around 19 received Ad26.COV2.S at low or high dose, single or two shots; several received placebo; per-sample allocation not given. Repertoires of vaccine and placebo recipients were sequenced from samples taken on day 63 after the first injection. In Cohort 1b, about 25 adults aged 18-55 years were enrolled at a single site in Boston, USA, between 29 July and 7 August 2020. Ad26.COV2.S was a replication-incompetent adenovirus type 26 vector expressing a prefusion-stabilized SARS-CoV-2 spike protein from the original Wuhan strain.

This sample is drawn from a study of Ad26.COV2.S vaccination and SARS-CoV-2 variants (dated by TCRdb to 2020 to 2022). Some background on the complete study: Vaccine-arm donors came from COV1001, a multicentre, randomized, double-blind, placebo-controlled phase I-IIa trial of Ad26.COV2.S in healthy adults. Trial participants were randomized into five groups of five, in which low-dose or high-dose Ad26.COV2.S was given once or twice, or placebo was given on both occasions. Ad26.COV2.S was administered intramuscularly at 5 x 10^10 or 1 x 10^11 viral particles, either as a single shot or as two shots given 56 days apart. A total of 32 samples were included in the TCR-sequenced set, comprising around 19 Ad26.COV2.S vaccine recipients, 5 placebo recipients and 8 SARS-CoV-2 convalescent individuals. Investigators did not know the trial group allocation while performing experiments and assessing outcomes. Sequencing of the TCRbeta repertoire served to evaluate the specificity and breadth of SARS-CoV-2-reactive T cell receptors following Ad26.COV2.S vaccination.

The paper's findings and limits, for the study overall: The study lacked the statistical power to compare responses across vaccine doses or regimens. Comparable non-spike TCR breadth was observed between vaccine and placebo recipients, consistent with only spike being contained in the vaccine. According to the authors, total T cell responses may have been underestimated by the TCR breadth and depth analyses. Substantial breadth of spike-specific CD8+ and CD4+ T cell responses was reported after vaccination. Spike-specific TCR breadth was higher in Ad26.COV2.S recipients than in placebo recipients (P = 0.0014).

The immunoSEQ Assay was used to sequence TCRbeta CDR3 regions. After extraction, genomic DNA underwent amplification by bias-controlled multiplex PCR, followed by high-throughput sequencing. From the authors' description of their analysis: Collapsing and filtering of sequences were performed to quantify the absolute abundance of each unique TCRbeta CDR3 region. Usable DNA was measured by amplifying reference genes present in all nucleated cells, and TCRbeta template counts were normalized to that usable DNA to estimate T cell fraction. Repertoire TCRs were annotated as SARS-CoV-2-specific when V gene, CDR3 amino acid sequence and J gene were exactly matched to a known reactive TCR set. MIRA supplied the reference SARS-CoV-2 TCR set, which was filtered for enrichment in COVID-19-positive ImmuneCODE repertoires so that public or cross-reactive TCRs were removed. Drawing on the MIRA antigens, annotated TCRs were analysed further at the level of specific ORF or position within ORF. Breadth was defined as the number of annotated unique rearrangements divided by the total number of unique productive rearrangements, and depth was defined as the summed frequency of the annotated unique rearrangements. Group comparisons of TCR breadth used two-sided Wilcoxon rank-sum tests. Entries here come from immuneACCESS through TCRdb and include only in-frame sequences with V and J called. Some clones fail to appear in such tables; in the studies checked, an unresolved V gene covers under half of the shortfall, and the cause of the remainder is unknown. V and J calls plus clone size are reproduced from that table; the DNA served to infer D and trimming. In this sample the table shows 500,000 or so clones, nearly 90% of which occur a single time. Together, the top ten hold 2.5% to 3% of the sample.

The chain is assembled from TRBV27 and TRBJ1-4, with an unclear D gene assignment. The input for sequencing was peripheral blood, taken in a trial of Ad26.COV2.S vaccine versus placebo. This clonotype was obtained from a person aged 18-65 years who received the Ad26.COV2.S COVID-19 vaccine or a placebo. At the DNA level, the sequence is TGTGCCAGCAGTCGAAGGATTGCAACTAATGAAAAACTGTTTTTT. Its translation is CASSRRIATNEKLFF.